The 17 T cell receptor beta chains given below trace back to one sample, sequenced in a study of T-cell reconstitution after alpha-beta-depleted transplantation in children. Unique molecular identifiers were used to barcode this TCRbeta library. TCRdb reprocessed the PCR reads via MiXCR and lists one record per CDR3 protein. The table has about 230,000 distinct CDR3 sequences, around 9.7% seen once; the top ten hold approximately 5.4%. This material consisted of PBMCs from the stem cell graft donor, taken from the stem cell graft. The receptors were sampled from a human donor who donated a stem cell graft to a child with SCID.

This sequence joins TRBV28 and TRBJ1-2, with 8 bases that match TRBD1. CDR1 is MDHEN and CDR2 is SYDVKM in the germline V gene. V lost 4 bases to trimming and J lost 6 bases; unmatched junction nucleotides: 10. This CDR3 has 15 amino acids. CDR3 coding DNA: TGTGCCAGCAGTTCCGGATCAGACAGGGGAGATGGCTACACCTTC. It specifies CASSSGSDRGDGYTF.

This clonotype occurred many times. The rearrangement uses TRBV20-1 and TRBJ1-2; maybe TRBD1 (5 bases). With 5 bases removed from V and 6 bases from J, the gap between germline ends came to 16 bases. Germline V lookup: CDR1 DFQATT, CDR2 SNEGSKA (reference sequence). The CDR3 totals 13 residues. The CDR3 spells CSALLVGTHGYTF. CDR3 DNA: TGCAGTGCTCTTCTGGTGGGGACCCATGGCTACACCTTC.

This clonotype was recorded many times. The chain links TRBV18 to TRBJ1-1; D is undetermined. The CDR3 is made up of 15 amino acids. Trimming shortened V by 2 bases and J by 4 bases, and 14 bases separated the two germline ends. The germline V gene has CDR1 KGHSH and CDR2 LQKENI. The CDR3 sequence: CASSPGRALSTEAFF. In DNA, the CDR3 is TGTGCCAGCTCACCAGGTCGGGCGCTTAGCACTGAAGCTTTCTTT.

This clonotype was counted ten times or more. CDR3 sequence: CSARDLEGYSNQPQHF. The DNA for the CDR3 is TGCAGTGCTAGAGATCTGGAGGGGTATAGCAATCAGCCCCAGCATTTT. The gene calls are TRBV20-1 and TRBJ1-5; D possibly corresponds to TRBD1 (5 bases). Germline CDR1 reads DFQATT; CDR2 reads SNEGSKA (reference sequence). Trimming stripped 0 bases from V and 0 bases from J, with 12 bases between. CDR3 length equals 16 residues.

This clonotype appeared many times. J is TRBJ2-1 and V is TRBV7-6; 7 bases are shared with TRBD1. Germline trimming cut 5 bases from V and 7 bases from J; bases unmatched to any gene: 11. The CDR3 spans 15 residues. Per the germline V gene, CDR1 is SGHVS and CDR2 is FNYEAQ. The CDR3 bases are TGTGCCAGCAGCGTGTCCGGGACAGCGAATAATGAGCAGTTCTTC. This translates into CASSVSGTANNEQFF.

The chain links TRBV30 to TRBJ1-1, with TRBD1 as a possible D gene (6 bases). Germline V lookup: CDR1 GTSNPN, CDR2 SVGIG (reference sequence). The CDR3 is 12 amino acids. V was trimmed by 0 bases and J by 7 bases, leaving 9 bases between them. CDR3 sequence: CAWSVIRGEAFF. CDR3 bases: TGTGCCTGGAGTGTAATCAGGGGTGAAGCTTTCTTT.

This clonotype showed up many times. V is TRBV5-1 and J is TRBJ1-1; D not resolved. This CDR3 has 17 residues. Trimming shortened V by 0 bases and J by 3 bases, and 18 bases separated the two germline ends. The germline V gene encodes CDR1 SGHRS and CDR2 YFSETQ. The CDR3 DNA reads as TGCGCCAGCAGCTTGGCCGGGTACTTGGAATTGGACACTGAAGCTTTCTTT. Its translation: CASSLAGYLELDTEAFF.

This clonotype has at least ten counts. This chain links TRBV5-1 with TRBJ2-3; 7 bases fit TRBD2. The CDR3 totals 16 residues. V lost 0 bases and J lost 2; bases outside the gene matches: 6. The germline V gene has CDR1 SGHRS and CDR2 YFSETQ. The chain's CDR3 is CASSLGERGVTDTQYF. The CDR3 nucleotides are TGCGCCAGCAGCTTGGGGGAGCGGGGAGTCACAGATACGCAGTATTTT.

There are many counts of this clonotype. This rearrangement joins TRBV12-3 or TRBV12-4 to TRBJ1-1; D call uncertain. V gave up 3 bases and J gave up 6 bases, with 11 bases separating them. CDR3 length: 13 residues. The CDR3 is CASSLSVRAEAFF. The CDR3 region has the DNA TGTGCCAGCAGTTTGTCGGTGCGGGCTGAAGCTTTCTTT.

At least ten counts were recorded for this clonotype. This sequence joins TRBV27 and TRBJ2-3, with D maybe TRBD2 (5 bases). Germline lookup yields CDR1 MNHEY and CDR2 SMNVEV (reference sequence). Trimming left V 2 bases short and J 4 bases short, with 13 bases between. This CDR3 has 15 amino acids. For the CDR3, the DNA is TGTGCCAGCAGTTTAATTAGCGATGTGGCAGATACGCAGTATTTT. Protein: CASSLISDVADTQYF.

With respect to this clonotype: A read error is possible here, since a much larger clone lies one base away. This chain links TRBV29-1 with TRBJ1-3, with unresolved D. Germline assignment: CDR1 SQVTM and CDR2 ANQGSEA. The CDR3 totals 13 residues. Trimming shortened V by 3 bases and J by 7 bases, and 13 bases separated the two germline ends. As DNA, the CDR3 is TGCAGCGTTGAGACCTCGGGAAGGAACACCATATATTTT. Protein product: CSVETSGRNTIYF.

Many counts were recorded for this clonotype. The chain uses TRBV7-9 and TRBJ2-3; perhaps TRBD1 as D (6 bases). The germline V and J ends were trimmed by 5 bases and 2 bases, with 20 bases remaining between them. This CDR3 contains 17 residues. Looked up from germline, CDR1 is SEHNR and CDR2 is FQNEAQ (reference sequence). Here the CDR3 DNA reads TGTGCCAGCAGCCCAGGCGGGCCGGGACACCACACAGATACGCAGTATTTT. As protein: CASSPGGPGHHTDTQYF.

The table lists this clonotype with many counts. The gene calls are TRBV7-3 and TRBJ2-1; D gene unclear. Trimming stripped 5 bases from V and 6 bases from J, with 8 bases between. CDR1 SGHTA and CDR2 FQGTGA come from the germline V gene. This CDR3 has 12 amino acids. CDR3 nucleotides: TGTGCCAGCAGCCCGGGTCGCAATGAGCAGTTCTTC. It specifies CASSPGRNEQFF.

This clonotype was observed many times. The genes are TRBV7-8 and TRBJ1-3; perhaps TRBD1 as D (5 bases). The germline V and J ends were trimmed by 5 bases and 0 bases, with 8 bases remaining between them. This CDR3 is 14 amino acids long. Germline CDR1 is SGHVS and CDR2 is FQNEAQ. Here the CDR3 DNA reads TGTGCCAGCAGCGTTCAGGGCTCTGGAAACACCATATATTTT. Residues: CASSVQGSGNTIYF. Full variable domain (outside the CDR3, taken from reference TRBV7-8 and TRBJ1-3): GAGVSQSPRYKVAKRGQDVALRCDPISGHVSLFWYQQALGQGPEFLTYFQNEAQLDKSGLPSDRFFAERPEGSVSTLKIQRTQQEDSAVYLCASSVQGSGNTIYFGEGSWLTVV.

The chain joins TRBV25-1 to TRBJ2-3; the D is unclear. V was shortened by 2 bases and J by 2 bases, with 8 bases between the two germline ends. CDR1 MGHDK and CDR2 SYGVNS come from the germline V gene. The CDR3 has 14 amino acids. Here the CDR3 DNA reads TGTGCCAGCAGTGAACCAGAGTACACAGATACGCAGTATTTT. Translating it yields CASSEPEYTDTQYF.

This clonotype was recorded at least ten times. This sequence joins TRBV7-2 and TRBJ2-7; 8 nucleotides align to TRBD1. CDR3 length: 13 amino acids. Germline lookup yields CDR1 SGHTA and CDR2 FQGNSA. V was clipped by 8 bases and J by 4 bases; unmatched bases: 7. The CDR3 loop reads CASGPDRDYEQYF. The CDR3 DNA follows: TGTGCCAGCGGGCCGGACAGGGATTACGAGCAGTACTTC.

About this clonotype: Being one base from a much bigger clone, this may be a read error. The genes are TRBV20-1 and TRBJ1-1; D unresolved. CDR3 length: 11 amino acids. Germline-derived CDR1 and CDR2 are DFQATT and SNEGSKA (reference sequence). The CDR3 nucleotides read TGCAGTGCGCGGAAAGCCACTGAAGCTTCCTTT. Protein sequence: CSARKATEASF.